Shown below are 18 T cell receptor beta chains from a single sample sequenced in a study of T cells in localized non-small cell lung cancer. Generated by immunoSEQ multiplex PCR, the TCRdb table keeps only in-frame clones and is missing some. Among 35,000 to 40,000 clones listed, over 85% were seen once. Sample: peripheral blood, taken before any cancer treatment. Receptors originate from an older female donor with stage I lung adenocarcinoma.

This sequence joins TRBV10-3 and TRBJ1-1; D ambiguous. CDR1 is ENHRY and CDR2 is SYGVKD in the germline V gene. The V end was cut by 7 bases, the J end by 6 bases, with 9 bases between. This CDR3 region has 11 residues. Here the CDR3 reads CAIKGPSEAFF. The CDR3 bases are TGTGCCATCAAAGGACCCTCTGAAGCTTTCTTT.

The chain recombines TRBV6-6 with TRBJ1-3, with D possibly matching TRBD1 (5 bases). The V end lost 5 bases, the J end lost 4 bases, and 12 bases lay between the germline ends. CDR1 MNHNY and CDR2 SVGAGI come from the germline V gene (reference sequence). The CDR3 has 14 residues. The chain's CDR3 is CASSAQGTGNTIYF. The CDR3 DNA reads as TGTGCCAGCAGTGCGCAGGGTACGGGAAACACCATATATTTT.

The rearrangement uses TRBV6-1 and TRBJ2-3; 9 bases align to TRBD2. In germline, CDR1 is MNHNS, CDR2 SASEGT. J gave up 5 bases and V 2 bases, and 8 bases lay outside the gene matches. This CDR3 has 16 amino acids. The DNA of the CDR3 is TGTGCCAGCAGTGAACTTGCGGGGGGGCCTCAAGATACGCAGTATTTT. Protein: CASSELAGGPQDTQYF.

The chain is built from TRBV10-3 and TRBJ2-1; 9 nucleotides match TRBD2. V shed 2 bases and J 8 bases; nucleotides not matched to a gene: 13. This CDR3 has 17 residues. The germline V gene encodes CDR1 ENHRY and CDR2 SYGVKD. The CDR3 spells CAISELTGAGGRDEQFF. DNA of the CDR3: TGTGCCATCAGTGAGCTCACAGGGGCGGGGGGGCGCGATGAGCAGTTCTTC.

The genes are TRBV6-5 and TRBJ2-3; TRBD2 aligns across 13 bases. The germline CDR1 and CDR2 sequences are MNHEY and SVGAGI. V lost 4 bases to trimming and J lost 6 bases; unmatched junction nucleotides: 7. CDR3 length: 16 residues. The CDR3, as DNA: TGTGCCAGCAGTTGGACTAGCGGGGGCCGGGGGGATACGCAGTATTTT. Translating it yields CASSWTSGGRGDTQYF.

The V call is TRBV28, the J call TRBJ2-7; D tentatively fits TRBD1 or TRBD2 (6 bases each). The V gene's germline CDR1 is MDHEN and CDR2 SYDVKM. Trimming stripped 2 bases from V and 3 bases from J, with 14 bases between. This CDR3 region has 15 residues. For the CDR3, the DNA is TGTGCCAGCAGTTTAGCGGGACATAAGGACTACGAGCAGTACGTC. It yields the protein CASSLAGHKDYEQYV.

The rearrangement links TRBV19 to TRBJ1-1; possible D gene TRBD1, 5 bases. The ends were cut back, 7 bases at V and 1 base at J, with 13 bases in the middle. This CDR3 spans 14 amino acids. Germline loops: CDR1 LNHDA, CDR2 SQIVND (reference sequence). CDR3 sequence (DNA): TGTGCCAGTACCGCCCTTGGGGGGAACACTGAAGCTTTCTTT. It codes for CASTALGGNTEAFF.

This chain links TRBV14 with TRBJ2-3; 9 bases line up with TRBD2. This CDR3 comprises 16 residues. V lost 4 bases, J lost 3 bases, and 8 bases stayed unmatched. Germline CDR1 SGHDN, CDR2 FVKESK. The CDR3, as DNA: TGTGCCAGCAGCCCTTGGCGGGGGGGCTTAACAGATACGCAGTATTTT. As protein: CASSPWRGGLTDTQYF.

The chain carries TRBV5-3 and TRBJ2-1, with D possibly called TRBD1 or TRBD2 (5 bases each). TRBV5-3 qualifies as an ORF whose function is uncertain. V gave up 2 bases and J gave up 5 bases, with 14 bases separating them. This CDR3 comprises 15 residues. The CDR3 nucleotides are TGTGCCAGAAGCTTCCGGGACCTTTGGAACAATGAGCAGTTCTTC. Translated: CARSFRDLWNNEQFF.

This rearrangement joins TRBV20-1 to TRBJ1-2; D is uncertain. The CDR3 totals 8 residues. Germline V gene lookup returns CDR1 DFQATT and CDR2 SNEGSKA (reference sequence). For the CDR3, the DNA is TGCAGGCCAAATGGCTACACCTTC. Encoded protein: CRPNGYTF.

The rearrangement joins TRBV5-1 to TRBJ1-5; tentative D call: TRBD1 (5 bases). This CDR3 is built from 15 residues. The germline V gene encodes CDR1 SGHRS and CDR2 YFSETQ. The V and J ends lost 0 bases and 0 bases respectively, with 7 bases between them. CDR3 DNA sequence: TGCGCCAGCAGCTTGGTAGGGGATAGCAATCAGCCCCAGCATTTT. Its translation: CASSLVGDSNQPQHF.

The rearrangement uses TRBV18 and TRBJ1-5, with no clear D. The CDR3 totals 12 residues. Trimming left V 5 bases short and J 4 bases short, with 6 bases between. Looked up from germline, CDR1 is KGHSH and CDR2 is LQKENI. The CDR3 nucleotides read TGTGCCAGCTCAGCAACAAATCAGCCCCAGCATTTT. It specifies CASSATNQPQHF.

The genes are TRBV6-5 and TRBJ1-6; D is ambiguous. The V and J ends lost 3 bases and 6 bases respectively, with 15 bases between them. Germline V gene lookup returns CDR1 MNHEY and CDR2 SVGAGI. The CDR3 covers 16 residues. Here the CDR3 reads CASSYRAPSSNSPLHF. In DNA form, the CDR3 reads TGTGCCAGCAGTTATCGGGCGCCCAGCAGTAATTCACCCCTCCACTTT.

The chain recombines TRBV7-6 with TRBJ1-5; D might be TRBD1 (5 bases). From germline, CDR1 is SGHVS and CDR2 FNYEAQ. V shed 4 bases and J shed 10 bases, with 14 bases lying between them. This CDR3 comprises 13 residues. CDR3 sequence: CASSSWDGQPQHF. The CDR3 DNA reads TGTGCCAGCAGCTCGTGGGACGGGCAACCCCAGCATTTT.

The V call is TRBV7-2, the J call TRBJ2-2; D unresolved. V was pared by 2 bases and J by 8 bases, with 15 bases between. CDR1 and CDR2 (germline): SGHTA, FQGNSA. This CDR3 spans 15 amino acids. The CDR3 DNA sequence: TGTGCCAGCAGCTTATCGGCAGCTATTACAGGGGAGCTGTTTTTT. It yields the protein CASSLSAAITGELFF.

A note on this clone: Other DNA sequences within the sample encode an identical CDR3. The chain couples TRBV9 to TRBJ1-1, with D unresolved. Germline lookup yields CDR1 SGDLS and CDR2 YYNGEE. The CDR3 is made up of 13 amino acids. Trimming pared 0 bases from V and 5 bases from J, leaving 8 bases between. CDR3 DNA: TGTGCCAGCAGCGTAGGGGGTTCGACTGAAGCTTTCTTT. It encodes CASSVGGSTEAFF.

This sequence joins TRBV5-6 and TRBJ1-5; 10 bases are shared with TRBD1. This CDR3 comprises 15 residues. Germline values: CDR1 SGHDT, CDR2 YYEEEE. After removal of 4 bases from V and 3 bases from J, the junction contained 4 bases not matched to a gene. In DNA, the CDR3 is TGTGCCAGCAGCCCCGGGACAGGGGACAATCAGCCCCAGCATTTT. Encoded protein: CASSPGTGDNQPQHF.

This chain joins TRBV6-1 and TRBJ1-1, with unresolved D. V shed 3 bases and J shed 13 bases, with 18 bases lying between them. CDR3 length: 13 residues. CDR1 is MNHNS, CDR2 SASEGT, per germline. The DNA of the CDR3 is TGTGCCAGCAGTGATCGACCTACGATGAAGCTTTTCTTT. Translation gives CASSDRPTMKLFF.